Shown below are 2 T cell receptor beta chains from a single sample sequenced in a study of blood T cell repertoires in COVID-19. Using immunoSEQ multiplex PCR, the repertoire was profiled, and TCRdb retains in-frame clones only, with some absent. In the table there are fewer than 200,000 clones, around 85% of which are singletons. Source material: peripheral blood. These receptors were collected from a woman in her sixties or seventies with acute or convalescent COVID-19.

This chain joins TRBV28 and TRBJ2-7; D is possibly TRBD1 (6 bases). This CDR3 has 11 amino acids. The V and J ends lost 6 bases and 5 bases respectively, with 8 bases between them. Germline CDR1 is MDHEN and CDR2 is SYDVKM. CDR3 loop: CASRTGNEQYV. In DNA form, the CDR3 reads TGTGCCAGCAGAACAGGGAACGAGCAGTACGTC.

V and J are TRBV30 and TRBJ1-4; the D gene is possibly TRBD1 (6 bases). Trimming removed 1 base from V and 8 bases from J, with 14 bases in between. CDR1 is GTSNPN, CDR2 SVGIG, per germline (reference sequence). CDR3 length equals 14 residues. The CDR3 here is CAWSATGTSEKLFF. CDR3 DNA: TGTGCCTGGAGTGCCACCGGGACATCCGAAAAACTGTTTTTT.